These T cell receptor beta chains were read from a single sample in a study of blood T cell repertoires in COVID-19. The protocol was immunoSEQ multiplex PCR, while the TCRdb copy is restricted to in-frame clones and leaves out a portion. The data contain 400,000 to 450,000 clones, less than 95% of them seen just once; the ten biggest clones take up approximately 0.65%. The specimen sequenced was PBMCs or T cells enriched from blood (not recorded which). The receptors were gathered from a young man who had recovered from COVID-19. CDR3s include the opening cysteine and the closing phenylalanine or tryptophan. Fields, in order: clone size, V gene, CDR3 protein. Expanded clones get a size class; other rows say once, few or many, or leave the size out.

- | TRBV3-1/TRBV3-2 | CASSSGNPYEQYF
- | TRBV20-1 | CSASATRLYF
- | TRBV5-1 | CASSLARFGETQYF
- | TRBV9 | CASSQDPDANEQFF
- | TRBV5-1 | CASSLEWRGEETQYF
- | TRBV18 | CASSPTGLEQYF
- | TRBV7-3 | CASSFSTGGTGELFF
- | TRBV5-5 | CASSSLPGGLYGYTF
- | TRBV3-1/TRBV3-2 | CASSQDTVTGELFF
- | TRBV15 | CATSRDEALGSPNYNEQFF
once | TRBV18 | CASSTDISPYNEQFF
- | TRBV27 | CASSSGLAGWYF
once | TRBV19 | CASSITGGANVLTF
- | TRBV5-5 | CASSFAPGQVKNIQYF
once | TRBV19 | CASSAGDSPALNSPLHF
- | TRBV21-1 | CASSFDEQFF
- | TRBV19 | CASSYRGTGELFF
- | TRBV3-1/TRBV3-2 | CASSQAWAYSGNTIYF
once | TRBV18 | CASSPLGQGTAEAFF
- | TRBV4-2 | CASSQAGGPPYEQYF
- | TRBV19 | CASSPRYLNQPQHF
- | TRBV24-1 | CATSDAGRYGYTF
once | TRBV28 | CASSSRPPQETQYF
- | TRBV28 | CASSYGNNQPQHF
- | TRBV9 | CASSGRQGARGYTF
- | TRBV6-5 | CASSRRQGDTQYF
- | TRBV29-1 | CSVERDSGNTIYF
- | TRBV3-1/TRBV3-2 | CASSLPENQPQHF
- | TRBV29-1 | CSVEGHPGIYNEQFF
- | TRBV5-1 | CASTPGQLGTEAFF
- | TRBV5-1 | CASSLDPGARGYGYTF
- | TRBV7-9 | CASSLGTGYFAKLFF
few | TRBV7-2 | CASSLGRGGNTIYF
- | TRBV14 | CASSAVWNGGKVIEKLFF
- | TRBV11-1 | CASSFFGLNTEAFF
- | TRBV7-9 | CASSPPDTSRETQYF
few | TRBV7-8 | CASKQGPSNQPQHF
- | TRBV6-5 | CASSLRIVNTEAFF
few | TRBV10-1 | CASSETRTSGRAEQYF
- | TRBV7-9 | CASRQKGQLNSPLHF